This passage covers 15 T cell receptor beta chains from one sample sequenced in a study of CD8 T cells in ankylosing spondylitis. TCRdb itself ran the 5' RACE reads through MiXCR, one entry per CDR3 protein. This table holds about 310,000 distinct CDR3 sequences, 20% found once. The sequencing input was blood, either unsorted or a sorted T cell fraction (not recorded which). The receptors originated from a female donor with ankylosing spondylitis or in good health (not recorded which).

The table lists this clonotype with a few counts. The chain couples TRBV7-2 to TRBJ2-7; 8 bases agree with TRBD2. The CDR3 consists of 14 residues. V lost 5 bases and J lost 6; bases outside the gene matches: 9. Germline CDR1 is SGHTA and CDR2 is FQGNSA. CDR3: CASSPGGGAGEQYF. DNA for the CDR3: TGTGCCAGCAGCCCCGGGGGGGGGGCGGGCGAGCAGTACTTC.

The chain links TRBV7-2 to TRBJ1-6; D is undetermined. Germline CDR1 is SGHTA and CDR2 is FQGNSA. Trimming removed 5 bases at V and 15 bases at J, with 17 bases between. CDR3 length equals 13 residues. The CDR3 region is CASSIGVLGFLHF. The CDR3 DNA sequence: TGTGCCAGCAGCATCGGGGTCCTCGGATTCCTCCACTTT.

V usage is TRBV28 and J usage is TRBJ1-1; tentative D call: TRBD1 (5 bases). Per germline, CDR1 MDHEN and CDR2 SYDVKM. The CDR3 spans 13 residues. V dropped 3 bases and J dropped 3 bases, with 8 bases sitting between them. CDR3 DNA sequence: TGTGCCAGCAGTTTCCAGGGAGACACTGAAGCTTTCTTT. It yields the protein CASSFQGDTEAFF.

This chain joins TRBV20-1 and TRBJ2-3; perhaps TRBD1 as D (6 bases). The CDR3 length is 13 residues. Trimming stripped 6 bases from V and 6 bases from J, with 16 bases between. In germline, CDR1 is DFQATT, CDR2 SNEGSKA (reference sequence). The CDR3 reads CSADSGARDTQYF. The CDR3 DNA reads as TGCAGTGCGGACTCAGGGGCGCGGGATACGCAGTATTTT.

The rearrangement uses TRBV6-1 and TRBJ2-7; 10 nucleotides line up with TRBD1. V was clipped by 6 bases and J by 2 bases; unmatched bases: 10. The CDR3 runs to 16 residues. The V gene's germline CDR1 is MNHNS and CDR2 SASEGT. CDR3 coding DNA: TGTGCCAGCAGAAGGACAGGGGGAGACCGTCCCTACGAGCAGTACTTC. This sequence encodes CASRRTGGDRPYEQYF.

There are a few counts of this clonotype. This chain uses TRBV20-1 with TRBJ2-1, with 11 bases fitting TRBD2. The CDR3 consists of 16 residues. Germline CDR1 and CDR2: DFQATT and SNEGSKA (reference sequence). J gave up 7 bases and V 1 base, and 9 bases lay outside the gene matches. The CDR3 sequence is CSARARGSGRVNEQFF. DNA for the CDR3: TGCAGTGCTAGAGCCCGAGGTAGCGGGAGGGTAAATGAGCAGTTCTTC.

The CDR3 here is CAISGFTGTSELGTQYF. CDR3 nucleotides: TGTGCCATCAGTGGCTTCACCGGGACTAGCGAGCTGGGTACGCAGTATTTT. The chain joins TRBV10-3 to TRBJ2-3; 10 bases are shared with TRBD2. The CDR3 sequence is 17 residues long. The junction had 15 bases not matched to a gene; V was cut back by 4 bases and J by 8 bases. Germline CDR1 is ENHRY and CDR2 is SYGVKD.

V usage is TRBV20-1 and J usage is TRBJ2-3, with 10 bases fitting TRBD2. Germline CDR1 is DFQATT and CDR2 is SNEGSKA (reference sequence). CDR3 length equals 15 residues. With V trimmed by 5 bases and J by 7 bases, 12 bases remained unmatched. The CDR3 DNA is TGCAGTGCTCCCTGGGCTAGCGGGAGTTTGTATACGCAGTATTTT. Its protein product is CSAPWASGSLYTQYF.

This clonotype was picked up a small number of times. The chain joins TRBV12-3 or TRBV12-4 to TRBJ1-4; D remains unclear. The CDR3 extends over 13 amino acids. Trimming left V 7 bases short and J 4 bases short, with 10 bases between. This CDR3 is CASTTGNNEKLFF. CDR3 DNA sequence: TGTGCCAGCACCACCGGGAATAATGAAAAACTGTTTTTT.

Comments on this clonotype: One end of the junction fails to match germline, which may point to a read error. The CDR3 loop is CASSESRTSGENF. Written as DNA, the CDR3 is TGTGCCAGCAGTGAATCCCGAACTAGCGGGGAGAACTTC. V usage is TRBV2 and J usage is TRBJ2-7; 10 nucleotides align to TRBD2. Germline lookup yields CDR1 SNHLY and CDR2 FYNNEI. This CDR3 spans 13 amino acids.

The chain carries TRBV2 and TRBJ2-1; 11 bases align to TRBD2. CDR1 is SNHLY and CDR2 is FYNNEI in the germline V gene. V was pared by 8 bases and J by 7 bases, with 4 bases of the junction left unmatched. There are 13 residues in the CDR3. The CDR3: CASRLAGRNEQFF. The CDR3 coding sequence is TGTGCCAGCCGACTAGCGGGAAGGAATGAGCAGTTCTTC.

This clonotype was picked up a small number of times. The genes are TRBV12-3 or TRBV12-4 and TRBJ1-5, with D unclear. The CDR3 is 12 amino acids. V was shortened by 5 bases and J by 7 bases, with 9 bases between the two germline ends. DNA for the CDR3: TGTGCCAGCAGTCCAATGATACAGCCCCAGCATTTT. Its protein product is CASSPMIQPQHF.

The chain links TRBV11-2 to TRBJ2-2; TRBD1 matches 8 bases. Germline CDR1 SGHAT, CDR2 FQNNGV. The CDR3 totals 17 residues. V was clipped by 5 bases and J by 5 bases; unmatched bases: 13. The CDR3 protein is CASSVGPDRGRTGELFF. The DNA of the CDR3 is TGTGCCAGCAGCGTAGGACCCGACAGGGGAAGGACCGGGGAGCTGTTTTTT.

The CDR3 region has the DNA TGTGCCACCAGTGATTTGGGGGATGAAAAACTGTTTTTT. The encoded protein is CATSDLGDEKLFF. The V call is TRBV24-1, the J call TRBJ1-4; D is unclear. V lost 0 bases and J 6 bases, leaving 4 bases between the germline ends. Germline V gene lookup returns CDR1 KGHDR and CDR2 SFDVKD. The CDR3 covers 13 residues.

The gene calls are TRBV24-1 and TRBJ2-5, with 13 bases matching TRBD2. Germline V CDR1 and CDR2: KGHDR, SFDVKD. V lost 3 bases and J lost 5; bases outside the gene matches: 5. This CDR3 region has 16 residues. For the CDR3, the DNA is TGTGCCACCAGTGATCCGGGACTAGCGGGACGGGAGACCCAGTACTTC. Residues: CATSDPGLAGRETQYF.